Reported below is one TCR beta chain. The antigen is not known. The CDR3 consists of 15 residues. V gave up 2 bases and J gave up 5 bases; unmatched junction bases: 2. Germline V gives CDR1 SGHDN, CDR2 FVKESK. These data are taken from a study of PD-1 blockade in classical Hodgkin lymphoma. Time point in this sample: cycle 4 day 1 (C4D1), after less than 7 weeks of nivolumab. Each of the patients experienced relapse following autologous stem cell transplantation, and their brentuximab vedotin exposure differed. Classification of best responses gave complete response, partial response or progressive disease. Clones were read by immunoSEQ multiplex PCR, and TCRdb kept only the in-frame ones, dropping some. The data contain about 110,000 clones, roughly 90% of them singletons. Study results and limitations: By C4D1 there was a significant rise in CD4+ TCR diversity but not in CD8+ TCR diversity. Complete responders possessed baseline diversity comparable to newly diagnosed patients. Healthy donors were reported to have higher baseline TCR diversity than newly diagnosed patients.

The sequenced sample was peripheral blood mononuclear cells (PBMCs), obtained before the fourth cycle of nivolumab. The sequence was obtained from a human donor with classical Hodgkin lymphoma. The J gene is TRBJ1-4, the V gene TRBV14; 10 bases are shared with TRBD1. The CDR3 coding sequence is TGTGCCAGCAGCCAATGGGACAGGGGAAATGAAAAACTGTTTTTT. It is translated as CASSQWDRGNEKLFF.